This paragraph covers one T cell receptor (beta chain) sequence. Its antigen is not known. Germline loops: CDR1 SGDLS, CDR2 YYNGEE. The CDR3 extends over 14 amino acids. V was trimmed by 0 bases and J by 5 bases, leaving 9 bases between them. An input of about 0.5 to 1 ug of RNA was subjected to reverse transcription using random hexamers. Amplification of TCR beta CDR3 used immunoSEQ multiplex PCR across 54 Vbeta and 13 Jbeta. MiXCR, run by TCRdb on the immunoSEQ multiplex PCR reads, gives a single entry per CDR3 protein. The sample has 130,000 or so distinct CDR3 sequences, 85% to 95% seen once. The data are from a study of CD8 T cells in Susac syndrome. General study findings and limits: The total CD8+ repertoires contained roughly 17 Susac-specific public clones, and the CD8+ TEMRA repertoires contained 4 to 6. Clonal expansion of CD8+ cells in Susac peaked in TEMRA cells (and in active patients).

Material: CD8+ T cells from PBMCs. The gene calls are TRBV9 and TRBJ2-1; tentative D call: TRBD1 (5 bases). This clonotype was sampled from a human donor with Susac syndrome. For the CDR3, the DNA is TGTGCCAGCAGCGTAGAAGTAGGGGACAATGAGCAGTTCTTC. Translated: CASSVEVGDNEQFF.